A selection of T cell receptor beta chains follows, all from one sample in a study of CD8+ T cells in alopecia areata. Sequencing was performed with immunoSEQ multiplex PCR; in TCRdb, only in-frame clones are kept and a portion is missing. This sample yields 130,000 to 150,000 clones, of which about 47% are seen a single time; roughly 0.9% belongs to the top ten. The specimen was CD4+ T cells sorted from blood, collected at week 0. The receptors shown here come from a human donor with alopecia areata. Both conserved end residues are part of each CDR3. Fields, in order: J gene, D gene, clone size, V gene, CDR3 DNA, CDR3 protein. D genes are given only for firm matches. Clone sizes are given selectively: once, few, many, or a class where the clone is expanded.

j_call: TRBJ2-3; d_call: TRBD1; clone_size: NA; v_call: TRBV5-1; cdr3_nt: TGCGCCAGCAGCTTACCCGGGACAGAGGCAGATACGCAGTATTTT; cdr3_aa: CASSLPGTEADTQYF
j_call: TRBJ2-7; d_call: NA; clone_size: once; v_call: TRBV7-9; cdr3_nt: TGTGCCAGCAGCTTAAGCGGTCAGCCTACCTACGAGCAGTACTTC; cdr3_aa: CASSLSGQPTYEQYF
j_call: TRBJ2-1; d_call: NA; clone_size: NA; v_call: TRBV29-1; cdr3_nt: TGCAGCGTACAAATCGGGGAGTACTACAATGAGCAGTTCTTC; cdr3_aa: CSVQIGEYYNEQFF
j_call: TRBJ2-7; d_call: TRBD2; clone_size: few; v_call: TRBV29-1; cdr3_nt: TGCAGCGTTTCTAGCGGTACCTACGAGCAGTACTTC; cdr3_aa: CSVSSGTYEQYF
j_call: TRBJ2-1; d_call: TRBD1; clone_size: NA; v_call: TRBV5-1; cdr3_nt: TGCGCCAGCAGCTTAGACAGGGGCAACAATGAGCAGTTCTTC; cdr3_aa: CASSLDRGNNEQFF
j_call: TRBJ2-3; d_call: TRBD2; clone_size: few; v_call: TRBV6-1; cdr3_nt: TGTGCCAGCAGTGAAGCGAGCGGGACCACAGATACGCAGTATTTT; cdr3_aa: CASSEASGTTDTQYF
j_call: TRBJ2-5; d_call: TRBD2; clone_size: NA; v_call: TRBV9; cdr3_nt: TGTGCCAGCAGCCCAACCGGGACTAGCCTCCAAGAGACCCAGTACTTC; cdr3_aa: CASSPTGTSLQETQYF
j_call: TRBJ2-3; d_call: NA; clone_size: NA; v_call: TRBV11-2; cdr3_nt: TGTGCCAGCAGCGTAGCGACTAGCACAGATACGCAGTATTTT; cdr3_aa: CASSVATSTDTQYF
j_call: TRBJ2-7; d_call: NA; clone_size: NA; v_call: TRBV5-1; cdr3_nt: TGCGCCAGCAGCTTGGAACAGGGTGTCGAGCAGTACTTC; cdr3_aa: CASSLEQGVEQYF
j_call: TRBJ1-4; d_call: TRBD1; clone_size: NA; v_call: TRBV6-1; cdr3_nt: TGTGCCAGCAGCCGAATGTCCGGGACAGATGAAAAACTGTTTTTT; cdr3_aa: CASSRMSGTDEKLFF
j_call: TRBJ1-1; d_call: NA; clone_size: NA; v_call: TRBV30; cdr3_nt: TGTGCCTGGAGTGGGCAGGGTGAAGGAACTGAAGCTTTCTTT; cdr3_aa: CAWSGQGEGTEAFF
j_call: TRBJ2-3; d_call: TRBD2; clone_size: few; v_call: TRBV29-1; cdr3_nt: TGCAGCGTTGACACTAGCGGGACCACAGATACGCAGTATTTT; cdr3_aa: CSVDTSGTTDTQYF
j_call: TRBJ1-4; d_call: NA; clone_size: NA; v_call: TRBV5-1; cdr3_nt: TGCGCCAGCAGCCCATACCGCGGGGGGCAGGAGGAAAAACTGTTTTTT; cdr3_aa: CASSPYRGGQEEKLFF
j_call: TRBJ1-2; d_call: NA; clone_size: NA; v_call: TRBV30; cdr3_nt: TGTGCCTGGAGTTTCGGACAGTCTAACTATGGCTACACCTTC; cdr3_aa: CAWSFGQSNYGYTF
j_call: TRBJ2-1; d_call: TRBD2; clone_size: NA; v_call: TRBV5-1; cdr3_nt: TGCGCCAGCAGCCAGCACACTAGCGGGAGTAACTACAATGAGCAGTTCTTC; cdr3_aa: CASSQHTSGSNYNEQFF
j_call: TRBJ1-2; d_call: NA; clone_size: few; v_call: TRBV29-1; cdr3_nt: TGCAGCGTTGCGTCGTCACCCTATGGCTACACCTTC; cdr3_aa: CSVASSPYGYTF
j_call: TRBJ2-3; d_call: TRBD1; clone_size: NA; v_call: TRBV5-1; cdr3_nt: TGCGCCAGCAGCGAGGGACAGGCCAAGGGAGATACGCAGTATTTT; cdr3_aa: CASSEGQAKGDTQYF
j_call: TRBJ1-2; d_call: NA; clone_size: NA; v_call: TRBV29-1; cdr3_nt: TGCAGCGTTGAAGAAGTAGGGGGGCGCGGCTACACCTTC; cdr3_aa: CSVEEVGGRGYTF
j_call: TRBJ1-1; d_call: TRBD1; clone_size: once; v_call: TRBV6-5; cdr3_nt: TGTGCCAGCAGTAAGGACAGGGGATCGAACACTGAAGCTTTCTTT; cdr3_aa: CASSKDRGSNTEAFF
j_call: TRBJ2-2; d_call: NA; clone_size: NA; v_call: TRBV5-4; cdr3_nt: TGTGCCAGCAGCTTGGTCGGGTACACCGGGGAGCTGTTTTTT; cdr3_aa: CASSLVGYTGELFF
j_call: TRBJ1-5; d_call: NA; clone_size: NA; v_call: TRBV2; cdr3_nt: TGTGCCAGCAGTTGGGGGGATCGGAATCAGCCCCAGCATTTT; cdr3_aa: CASSWGDRNQPQHF
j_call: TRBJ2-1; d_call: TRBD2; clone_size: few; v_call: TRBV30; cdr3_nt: TGTGCCTGGAGTCCCGGGGGGACTATCCCGGGGAGTGAGCAGTTCTTC; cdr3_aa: CAWSPGGTIPGSEQFF
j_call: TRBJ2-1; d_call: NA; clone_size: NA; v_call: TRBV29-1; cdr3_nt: TGCAGCGCTATTTTGGACCGAGGTTGGGGCCGGGAGCAGTTCTTC; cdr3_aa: CSAILDRGWGREQFF
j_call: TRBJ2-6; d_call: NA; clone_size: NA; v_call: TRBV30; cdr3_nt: TGTGCCTGGAGTACAAACAGGGCGAGCGGGGCCAACGTCCTGACTTTC; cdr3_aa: CAWSTNRASGANVLTF
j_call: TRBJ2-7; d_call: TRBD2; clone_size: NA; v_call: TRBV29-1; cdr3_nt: TGCAGCGTTGAGGGGGGGAGAAGCGAGCAGTACTTC; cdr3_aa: CSVEGGRSEQYF
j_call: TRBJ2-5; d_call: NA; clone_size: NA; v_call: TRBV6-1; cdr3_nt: TGTGCCAGCGTACGAGTAGTTCAAGAGACCCAGTACTTC; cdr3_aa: CASVRVVQETQYF
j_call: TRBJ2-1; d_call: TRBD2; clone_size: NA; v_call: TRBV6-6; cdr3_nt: TGTGCCAGCAGCCGCAGCGGGAGATCCTACAATGAGCAGTTCTTC; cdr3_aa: CASSRSGRSYNEQFF
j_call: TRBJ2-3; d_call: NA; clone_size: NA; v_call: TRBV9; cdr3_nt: TGTGCCAGCAGCGTAGGGACCGCCCCAGATACGCAGTATTTT; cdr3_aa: CASSVGTAPDTQYF
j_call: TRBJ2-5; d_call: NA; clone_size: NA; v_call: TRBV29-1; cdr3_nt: TGCAGCGCTGCCAAGGCGGCCCGGGAGACCCAGTACTTC; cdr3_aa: CSAAKAARETQYF
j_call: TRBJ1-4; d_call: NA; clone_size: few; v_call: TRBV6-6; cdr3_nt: TGTGCCAGCAGTCTGGGAGAAAAACTGTTTTTT; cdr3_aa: CASSLGEKLFF
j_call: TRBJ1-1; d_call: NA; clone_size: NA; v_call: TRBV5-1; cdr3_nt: TGCGCCAGCAGCTTGGGGGCAGGAACGAACACTGAAGCTTTCTTT; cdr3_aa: CASSLGAGTNTEAFF
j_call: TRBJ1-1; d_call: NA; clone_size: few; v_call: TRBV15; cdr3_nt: TGTGCCACCAGCAGAGATCACCTGGGGTCCACTGAAGCTTTCTTT; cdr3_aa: CATSRDHLGSTEAFF
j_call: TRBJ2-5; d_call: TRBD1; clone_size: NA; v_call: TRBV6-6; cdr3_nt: TGTGCCAGCAGCCCCGGCCAGGGGGCGAGAGAGACCCAGTACTTC; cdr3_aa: CASSPGQGARETQYF
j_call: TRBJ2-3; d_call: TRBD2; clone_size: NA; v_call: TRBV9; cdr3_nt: TGTGCCAGCAGCGTAGGTCTAGCGGGAGGGCCAATCACAGATACGCAGTATTTT; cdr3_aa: CASSVGLAGGPITDTQYF
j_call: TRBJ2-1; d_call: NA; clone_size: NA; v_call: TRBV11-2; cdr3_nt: TGTGCCAGCAGCTTAGATAAGGCCGGTAGGATGTTCTTC; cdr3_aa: CASSLDKAGRMFF
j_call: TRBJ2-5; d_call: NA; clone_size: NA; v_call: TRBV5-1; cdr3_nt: TGCGCCAGCAGCTTATCGGGACCTACCCAAGAGACCCAGTACTTC; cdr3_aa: CASSLSGPTQETQYF
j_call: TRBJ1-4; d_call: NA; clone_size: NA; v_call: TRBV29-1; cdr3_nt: TGCAGCGCTTTGTCGGGTGAAAAACTGTTTTTT; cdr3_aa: CSALSGEKLFF
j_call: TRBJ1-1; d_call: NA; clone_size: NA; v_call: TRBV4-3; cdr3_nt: TGCGCCAGCAGCCAAGGACAGAAGAACACTGAAGCTTTCTTT; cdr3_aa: CASSQGQKNTEAFF
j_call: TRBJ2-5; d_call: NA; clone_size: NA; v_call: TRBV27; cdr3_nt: TGTGCCAGCAGGGAGGGGGGAGAGACCCAGTACTTC; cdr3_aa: CASREGGETQYF
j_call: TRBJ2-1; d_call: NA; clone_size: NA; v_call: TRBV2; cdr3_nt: TGTGCCAGCAACCTGGACAGCTACAATGAGCAGTTCTTC; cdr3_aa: CASNLDSYNEQFF
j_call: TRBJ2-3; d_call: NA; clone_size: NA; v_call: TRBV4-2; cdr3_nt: TGTGCCAGCAGCCAAGCGGGGCGGCTGAGCACAGATACGCAGTATTTT; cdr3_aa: CASSQAGRLSTDTQYF
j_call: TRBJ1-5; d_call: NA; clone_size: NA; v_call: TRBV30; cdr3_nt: TGTGCCTGGACTAGAGGGACTTTCGACGGTCAGCCCCAGCATTTT; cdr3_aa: CAWTRGTFDGQPQHF
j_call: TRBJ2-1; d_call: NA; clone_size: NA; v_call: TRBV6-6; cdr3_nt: TGTGCCAGCACCCCACTCCCATCTTTAGCGTTGCAGTTCTTC; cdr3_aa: CASTPLPSLALQFF
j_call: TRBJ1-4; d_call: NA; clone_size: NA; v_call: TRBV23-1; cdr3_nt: TGCGCCAGTATTCCGAGGCAGATTTTT; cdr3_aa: CASIPRQIF
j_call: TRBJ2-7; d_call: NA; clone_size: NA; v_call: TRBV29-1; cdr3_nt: TGCAGCGTTTGGGACATCGGCGCCTACGAGCAGTACTTC; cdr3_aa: CSVWDIGAYEQYF